This T cell receptor (beta chain) was retrieved from a study of OX40 agonist ivuxolimab in advanced cancers. V was shortened by 2 bases and J by 4 bases, with 11 bases between the two germline ends. CDR3 length equals 15 residues. Germline V CDR1 and CDR2: SNHLY, FYNNEI. Assay used: immunoSEQ multiplex PCR; TCRdb lists only in-frame clones, some missing. The sample consists of just under 80,000 clones, roughly 86% of them appearing once. The chain is built from TRBV2 and TRBJ1-4; a possible D gene is TRBD1 (6 bases). Sequenced here: CD4+ or CD8+ T cells sorted from blood, sampled in a trial of the OX40 agonist ivuxolimab. This clonotype originated in an adult with an advanced solid tumor such as melanoma, head and neck, liver or kidney cancer. In DNA form, the CDR3 reads TGTGCCAGCAGTGAACTTACAGGGTATAATGAAAAACTGTTTTTT. This codes for CASSELTGYNEKLFF.